A selection of T cell receptor beta chains follows, all from one sample in a study of cytomegalovirus exposure and HLA in healthy donors. The table came from immunoSEQ multiplex PCR; TCRdb's copy has only in-frame clones and leaves some out. The top ten clones hold under 8.5% of a sample with some 140,000 clones, approximately 89% of them seen once. Sample: PBMCs. These receptors were taken from a woman in her twenties or thirties in good health and CMV-seropositive. The CDR3 runs from the conserved cysteine through the conserved F or W. Each record gives: J gene, D gene, clone size, V gene, CDR3 protein, CDR3 DNA. A D gene is named only where the DNA matches it firmly. Not all rows give a size; the values are once, few, many and, for expanded clones, a class.

>TRBJ2-7|NA|NA|TRBV19
CAIRDCPSYEQYF
TGTGCCATCCGGGACTGCCCCTCCTACGAGCAGTACTTC
>TRBJ2-5|NA|once|TRBV9
CASSVTGPPGETQYF
TGTGCCAGCAGCGTGACGGGTCCCCCGGGGGAGACCCAGTACTTC
>TRBJ2-1|TRBD2|few|TRBV7-6
CASSQSGGPYNEQFF
TGTGCCAGCAGCCAAAGCGGGGGACCTTACAATGAGCAGTTCTTC
>TRBJ1-2|TRBD1|NA|TRBV10-3
CAISESTGDGGGYTF
TGTGCCATCAGTGAGTCGACAGGGGACGGCGGAGGCTACACCTTC
>TRBJ2-1|NA|NA|TRBV6-1
CASRNTHEQFF
TGTGCCAGCAGAAACACCCATGAGCAGTTCTTC
>TRBJ2-3|TRBD2|NA|TRBV18
CASSPPLAGEDTDTQYF
TGTGCCAGCTCACCACCCCTAGCGGGGGAAGACACAGATACGCAGTATTTT
>TRBJ2-7|NA|NA|TRBV9
CASSVGPSYEQYF
TGTGCCAGCAGCGTAGGCCCCAGCTACGAGCAGTACTTC
>TRBJ1-4|NA|once|TRBV29-1
CSVEGEEKLFF
TGCAGCGTTGAAGGAGAAGAAAAACTGTTTTTT
>TRBJ2-7|NA|NA|TRBV19
CASSMGGTISYEQYF
TGTGCCAGTAGTATGGGCGGGACCATCTCCTACGAGCAGTACTTC
>TRBJ1-1|TRBD1|NA|TRBV18
CASSPQGGRGTEAFF
TGTGCCAGCTCACCCCAGGGGGGAAGAGGAACTGAAGCTTTCTTT
>TRBJ1-2|TRBD1|NA|TRBV7-8
CASSTRTGGKGYTF
TGTGCCAGCAGCACCCGGACAGGGGGCAAAGGCTACACCTTC
>TRBJ1-1|TRBD1|once|TRBV7-9
CASSLGQGNTEAFF
TGTGCCAGCAGCTTGGGACAGGGTAACACTGAAGCTTTCTTT
>TRBJ2-1|TRBD1|NA|TRBV29-1
CSVEEVPGQGGHEQFF
TGCAGCGTTGAAGAGGTCCCGGGACAGGGTGGCCATGAGCAGTTCTTC
>TRBJ2-1|TRBD2|NA|TRBV7-9
CASSISGGGQFF
TGTGCCAGCAGCATTAGCGGGGGGGGGCAGTTCTTC